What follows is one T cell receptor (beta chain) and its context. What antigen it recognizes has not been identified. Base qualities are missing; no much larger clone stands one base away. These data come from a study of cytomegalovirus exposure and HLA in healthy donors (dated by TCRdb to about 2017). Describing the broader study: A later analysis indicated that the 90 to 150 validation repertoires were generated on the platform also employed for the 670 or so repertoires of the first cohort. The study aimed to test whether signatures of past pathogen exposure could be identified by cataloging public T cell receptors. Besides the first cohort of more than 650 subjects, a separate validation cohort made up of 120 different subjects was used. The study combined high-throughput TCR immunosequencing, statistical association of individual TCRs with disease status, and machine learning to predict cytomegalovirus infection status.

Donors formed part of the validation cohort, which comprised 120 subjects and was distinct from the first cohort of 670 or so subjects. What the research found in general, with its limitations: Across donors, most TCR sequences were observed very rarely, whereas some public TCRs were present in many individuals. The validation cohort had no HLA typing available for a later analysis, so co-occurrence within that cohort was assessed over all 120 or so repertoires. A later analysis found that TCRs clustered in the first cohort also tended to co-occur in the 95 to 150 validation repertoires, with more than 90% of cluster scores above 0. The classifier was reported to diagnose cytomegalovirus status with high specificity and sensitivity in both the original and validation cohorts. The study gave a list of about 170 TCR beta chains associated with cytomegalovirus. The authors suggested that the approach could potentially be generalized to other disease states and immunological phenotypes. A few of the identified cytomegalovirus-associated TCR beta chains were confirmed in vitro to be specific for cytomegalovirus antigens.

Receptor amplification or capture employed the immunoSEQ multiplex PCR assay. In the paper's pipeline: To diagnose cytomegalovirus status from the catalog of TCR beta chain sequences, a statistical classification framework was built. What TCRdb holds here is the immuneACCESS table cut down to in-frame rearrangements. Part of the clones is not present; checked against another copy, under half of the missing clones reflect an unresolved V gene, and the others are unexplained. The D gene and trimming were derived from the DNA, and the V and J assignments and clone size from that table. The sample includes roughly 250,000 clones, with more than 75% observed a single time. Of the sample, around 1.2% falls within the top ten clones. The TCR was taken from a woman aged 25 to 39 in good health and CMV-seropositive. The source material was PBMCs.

The DNA reads TGCGCCAGTACTGCAGGGGCCCCCACAGATACGCAGTATTTT. This is translated as CASTAGAPTDTQYF. Recombination linked TRBV5-1 to TRBJ2-3; TRBD1 might be the D gene, on 6 matching bases. The germline V gene specifies SGHRS as CDR1 and YFSETQ as CDR2. Trimming costs V 8 bases and J 2 bases, and their ends lie 15 bases apart. Inclusive of the bounding cysteine and phenylalanine, the CDR3 is 14 residues long. This entry keeps only the CDR3 DNA: 42 bases, framed from base 1.